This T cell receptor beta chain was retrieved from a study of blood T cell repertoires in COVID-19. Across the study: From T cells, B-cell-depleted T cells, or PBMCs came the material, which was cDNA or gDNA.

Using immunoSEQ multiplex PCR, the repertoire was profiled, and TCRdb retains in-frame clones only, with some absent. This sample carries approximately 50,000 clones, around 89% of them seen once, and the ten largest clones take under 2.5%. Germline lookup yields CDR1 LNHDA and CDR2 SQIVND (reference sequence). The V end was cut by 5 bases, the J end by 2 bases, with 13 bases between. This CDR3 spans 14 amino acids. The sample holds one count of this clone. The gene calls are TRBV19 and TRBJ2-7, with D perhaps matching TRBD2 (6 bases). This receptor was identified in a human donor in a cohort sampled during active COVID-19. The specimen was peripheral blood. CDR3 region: CASSSRLGAYEQYF. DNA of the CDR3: TGTGCCAGTAGTTCTCGACTAGGGGCCTACGAGCAGTACTTC.